Included here is one TCR beta chain sequence, with context. The data originate from a study of blood T cell repertoires in COVID-19. About the study: Acute-phase and convalescent COVID-19 samples originated in the United States, Italy and Spain.

Original analysis: Amplification with reference gene primers provided the estimates of nucleated cell counts. The assay was immunoSEQ multiplex PCR, and TCRdb's table has in-frame clones only and misses some. D and trimming were read from the DNA, whereas the V and J calls and clone size are those reported in that table. The sample has around 64,000 clones; 80% to 85% are singletons. The CDR3 is 17 residues long. Per germline, CDR1 SGDLS and CDR2 YYNGEE. V was pared by 0 bases and J by 8 bases, with 11 bases of the junction left unmatched. The receptor comes from a human donor in a cohort sampled during active COVID-19. The sequencing sample was made of peripheral blood. The chain recombines TRBV9 with TRBJ2-4, with TRBD2 matching 10 bases. Here the CDR3 reads CASSVDIAGGVGDIQYF. CDR3 DNA sequence: TGTGCCAGCAGCGTAGATATAGCGGGGGGCGTAGGGGACATTCAGTACTTC. Variable domain in full (rest from reference TRBV9 and TRBJ2-4): DSGVTQTPKHLITATGQRVTLRCSPRSGDLSVYWYQQSLDQGLQFLIQYYNGEERAKGNILERFSAQQFPDLHSELNLSSLELGDSALYFCASSVDIAGGVGDIQYFGAGTRLSVL.